This entry lists 24 T cell receptor beta chains sequenced from one sample in a study of blood T cell repertoires in COVID-19. Some clones are missing from TCRdb's copy, which holds only in-frame ones; the method was immunoSEQ multiplex PCR. The data contain approximately 90,000 clones, 65% to 90% of them singletons. The sample taken for sequencing was peripheral blood. These receptors were collected from a man aged 55 to 70 with acute or convalescent COVID-19.

The chain couples TRBV4-1 to TRBJ2-1, with 16 bases identical to TRBD2. Germline values: CDR1 MGHRA, CDR2 YSYEKL. The CDR3 has 17 amino acids. After removal of 4 bases from V and 8 bases from J, the junction contained 8 bases not matched to a gene. The CDR3 coding sequence is TGCGCCAGCAGCCGAACCGGGACTAGCGGGAGGGACGATGAGCAGTTCTTC. It encodes CASSRTGTSGRDDEQFF.

The rearrangement uses TRBV27 and TRBJ1-3, with D possibly TRBD1 on 5 matching bases. CDR3 length: 16 amino acids. V shed 1 base and J shed 0 bases, with 10 bases lying between them. Germline V gene sequence: CDR1 MNHEY, CDR2 SMNVEV (reference sequence). The chain's CDR3 is CASSLLGGSSGNTIYF. The CDR3 bases are TGTGCCAGCAGTTTATTGGGGGGGAGCTCTGGAAACACCATATATTTT.

The chain uses TRBV7-2 and TRBJ2-7, with TRBD2 identical over 7 bases. The CDR3 sequence is 15 residues long. Germline-derived CDR1 and CDR2 are SGHTA and FQGNSA. V shed 5 bases and J 5 bases; nucleotides not matched to a gene: 12. The CDR3 DNA follows: TGTGCCAGCAGCGGAGGACTAGGCGTAATCAACGAGCAGTACTTC. Its translation is CASSGGLGVINEQYF.

Notes on this clone: Sequence at one end of the junction differs from germline and may be a read error. CDR3 sequence: CASREGRREQYF. CDR3 nucleotides: TGTGCCAGCCGTGAAGGGCGGAGGGAGCAGTACTTC. V is TRBV6-1 and J is TRBJ2-7; D might be TRBD2 (5 bases). Germline V gene sequence: CDR1 MNHNS, CDR2 SASEGT. The CDR3 totals 12 residues.

The chain has TRBV6-2 or TRBV6-3 and TRBJ1-6; the D gene is possibly TRBD1 (5 bases). Germline-derived CDR1 and CDR2 are MNHEY and SVGEGT. V was cut by 2 bases and J by 9 bases, with 11 bases left in between. The CDR3 runs to 14 residues. CDR3 in DNA: TGTGCCAGCAGTTACGCAGGGAGGGCTTCACCCCTCCACTTT. This translates into CASSYAGRASPLHF.

This chain uses TRBV5-4 with TRBJ2-1; 9 bases agree with TRBD1. CDR1 and CDR2 from the germline V gene are SGHNT and YYREEE (reference sequence). The CDR3 sequence is 14 residues long. J lost 6 bases, V lost 5 bases, and 6 bases had no gene match. The CDR3 protein is CASSSGTGSNEQFF. The CDR3 nucleotides read TGTGCCAGCAGTTCCGGGACAGGGAGCAATGAGCAGTTCTTC.

The chain carries TRBV20-1 and TRBJ1-6; no clear D gene. The CDR3 runs 15 residues. Germline values: CDR1 DFQATT, CDR2 SNEGSKA (reference sequence). Trimming removed 3 bases from V and 1 base from J, with 10 bases in between. CDR3 DNA sequence: TGCAGTGCTAGTAACCGGGGATCCTATAATTCACCCCTCCACTTT. Residues: CSASNRGSYNSPLHF.

The rearrangement links TRBV5-1 to TRBJ1-1; no definite D call. The CDR3 length is 15 residues. Deletions cut 4 bases from V and 1 base from J, with 14 bases between. Germline lookup yields CDR1 SGHRS and CDR2 YFSETQ. The CDR3 nucleotides read TGCGCCAGCAGCGAACTCGGAGGTCAGAACACTGAAGCTTTCTTT. Its protein product is CASSELGGQNTEAFF.

The chain recombines TRBV6-2 or TRBV6-3 with TRBJ1-2; 7 bases align to TRBD1. The CDR3 length is 14 residues. The germline gives CDR1 MNHEY, CDR2 SVGEGT. V shed 4 bases, J shed 7 bases, and the junction held 9 bases outside the gene matches. The CDR3: CASSFRDRTFGYTF. In DNA, the CDR3 is TGTGCCAGCAGTTTTCGGGACAGAACTTTTGGCTACACCTTC.

This clone appeared a few times. The rearrangement links TRBV5-4 to TRBJ2-1, with 9 nucleotides matching TRBD1. Germline CDR1 and CDR2: SGHNT and YYREEE (reference sequence). V lost 4 bases to trimming and J lost 7 bases; unmatched junction nucleotides: 9. The CDR3 sequence is 15 residues long. CDR3 sequence: CASSLPDRGGNEQFF. The CDR3 nucleotides are TGTGCCAGCAGCCTCCCGGACAGGGGAGGTAATGAGCAGTTCTTC.

The rearrangement links TRBV29-1 to TRBJ2-1; no definite D call. The CDR3 totals 12 residues. The germline gives CDR1 SQVTM, CDR2 ANQGSEA. Trimming removed 7 bases at V and 0 bases at J, with 7 bases between. The CDR3 DNA is TGCAGCGCCGAGGTCTCCTACAATGAGCAGTTCTTC. It is translated as CSAEVSYNEQFF.

This clone was seen only a few times. The rearrangement joins TRBV25-1 to TRBJ2-3; 7 nucleotides align to TRBD1. Germline trimming cut 1 base from V and 1 base from J; bases unmatched to any gene: 2. The CDR3 totals 15 residues. Germline values: CDR1 MGHDK, CDR2 SYGVNS. The CDR3 coding sequence is TGTGCCAGCAGTGAATTTACAGGGGGCACAGATACGCAGTATTTT. It encodes CASSEFTGGTDTQYF.

J is TRBJ2-7 and V is TRBV11-3; D possibly corresponds to TRBD2 (5 bases). Germline V gene lookup returns CDR1 SGHNT and CDR2 YENEEA. V lost 0 bases and J 8 bases, leaving 14 bases between the germline ends. The CDR3 consists of 14 residues. CDR3: CASSLDPRASKQYF. The CDR3 DNA reads as TGTGCCAGCAGCTTAGACCCGAGGGCGTCCAAGCAGTACTTC.

The V and J genes are TRBV7-2 and TRBJ1-6; 10 bases map to TRBD1. This CDR3 spans 16 amino acids. The germline V gene encodes CDR1 SGHTA and CDR2 FQGNSA. Germline trimming cut 2 bases from V and 8 bases from J; bases unmatched to any gene: 6. CDR3 residues: CASSLTGQGVYSPLHF. The CDR3 DNA follows: TGTGCCAGCAGCTTAACAGGACAGGGGGTTTATTCACCCCTCCACTTT.

J is TRBJ1-1 and V is TRBV19; 8 bases are shared with TRBD1. The trim removed 7 bases at V and 0 bases at J, leaving 13 bases unmatched. In germline, CDR1 is LNHDA, CDR2 SQIVND (reference sequence). The CDR3 covers 17 residues. CDR3 in amino acids: CASTPRTGRTVNTEAFF. Here the CDR3 DNA reads TGTGCCAGTACCCCTAGGACAGGGCGCACCGTGAACACTGAAGCTTTCTTT.

This rearrangement joins TRBV6-1 to TRBJ1-4; D is uncertain. CDR1 and CDR2 (germline): MNHNS, SASEGT. The length of the CDR3 is 14 residues. The V end lost 2 bases, the J end lost 4 bases, and 8 bases lay between the germline ends. The CDR3 coding sequence is TGTGCCAGCAGTGAAAACGGGGTTAATGAAAAACTGTTTTTT. This gives the protein CASSENGVNEKLFF.

The chain links TRBV5-1 to TRBJ1-2, with TRBD1 matching 7 bases. The V gene's germline CDR1 is SGHRS and CDR2 YFSETQ. Trimming removed 0 bases from V and 6 bases from J; junction bases left unmatched: 5. There are 14 residues in the CDR3. CDR3: CASSLGQGGNGYTF. Written as DNA, the CDR3 is TGCGCCAGCAGCTTGGGACAGGGCGGGAATGGCTACACCTTC.

The chain has TRBV15 and TRBJ2-1; tentatively, D is TRBD2 (5 bases). This CDR3 comprises 16 residues. V lost 0 bases and J lost 0, with 9 bases in between. Germline V gene lookup returns CDR1 LNHNV and CDR2 YYDKDF (reference sequence). CDR3 bases: TGTGCCACCAGCAGAGATCCGGGGAGCTCCTACAATGAGCAGTTCTTC. It yields the protein CATSRDPGSSYNEQFF.

The chain recombines TRBV18 with TRBJ2-5; D gene unclear. CDR1 KGHSH and CDR2 LQKENI come from the germline V gene. V dropped 5 bases and J dropped 2 bases, with 9 bases sitting between them. The CDR3 covers 13 residues. The CDR3 sequence is CASSRQRQETQYF. CDR3 bases: TGTGCCAGCTCAAGGCAGCGACAAGAGACCCAGTACTTC.

This chain joins TRBV6-1 and TRBJ2-1; 9 bases map to TRBD2. Germline V gene sequence: CDR1 MNHNS, CDR2 SASEGT. This CDR3 is built from 16 residues. V lost 4 bases to trimming and J lost 7 bases; unmatched junction nucleotides: 11. DNA for the CDR3: TGTGCCAGCAGTGGGTCGGTTAGCGGGAGCATTAATGAGCAGTTCTTC. Encoded protein: CASSGSVSGSINEQFF.

This rearrangement joins TRBV5-8 to TRBJ2-3; a possible D gene is TRBD1 (5 bases). This CDR3 region has 17 residues. Germline lookup yields CDR1 SGHTS and CDR2 YDEGEE. V dropped 4 bases and J dropped 4 bases, with 22 bases sitting between them. CDR3 coding DNA: TGTGCCAGCAGCCTTTACTTCCCCGACAGCTTCCCAGATACGCAGTATTTT. Protein sequence: CASSLYFPDSFPDTQYF.

The gene calls are TRBV7-8 and TRBJ2-2, with 8 nucleotides matching TRBD1. The germline V gene encodes CDR1 SGHVS and CDR2 FQNEAQ. The V gene end was trimmed by 1 base and the J gene end by 0 bases; junction bases not matched to a gene: 7. CDR3 size: 18 residues. This CDR3 reads CASSLEVRGQANTGELFF. The CDR3 DNA follows: TGTGCCAGCAGCTTAGAGGTCAGGGGGCAAGCGAACACCGGGGAGCTGTTTTTT.

The chain carries TRBV15 and TRBJ2-2; 7 bases align to TRBD2. The germline gives CDR1 LNHNV, CDR2 YYDKDF (reference sequence). The CDR3 sequence is 13 residues long. V trimming: 8 bases; J trimming: 4 bases; junction bases outside the gene matches: 4. CDR3 bases: TGTGCCACCGGGGAGGGGAGCACCGGGGAGCTGTTTTTT. Amino acids: CATGEGSTGELFF.

V gene TRBV19 combines with J gene TRBJ1-3, with D unresolved. V was pared by 3 bases and J by 0 bases, with 6 bases between. The CDR3 is 14 amino acids. Germline values: CDR1 LNHDA, CDR2 SQIVND (reference sequence). Written as DNA, the CDR3 is TGTGCCAGTAGTATGCTAGCCTCTGGAAACACCATATATTTT. It translates to CASSMLASGNTIYF.